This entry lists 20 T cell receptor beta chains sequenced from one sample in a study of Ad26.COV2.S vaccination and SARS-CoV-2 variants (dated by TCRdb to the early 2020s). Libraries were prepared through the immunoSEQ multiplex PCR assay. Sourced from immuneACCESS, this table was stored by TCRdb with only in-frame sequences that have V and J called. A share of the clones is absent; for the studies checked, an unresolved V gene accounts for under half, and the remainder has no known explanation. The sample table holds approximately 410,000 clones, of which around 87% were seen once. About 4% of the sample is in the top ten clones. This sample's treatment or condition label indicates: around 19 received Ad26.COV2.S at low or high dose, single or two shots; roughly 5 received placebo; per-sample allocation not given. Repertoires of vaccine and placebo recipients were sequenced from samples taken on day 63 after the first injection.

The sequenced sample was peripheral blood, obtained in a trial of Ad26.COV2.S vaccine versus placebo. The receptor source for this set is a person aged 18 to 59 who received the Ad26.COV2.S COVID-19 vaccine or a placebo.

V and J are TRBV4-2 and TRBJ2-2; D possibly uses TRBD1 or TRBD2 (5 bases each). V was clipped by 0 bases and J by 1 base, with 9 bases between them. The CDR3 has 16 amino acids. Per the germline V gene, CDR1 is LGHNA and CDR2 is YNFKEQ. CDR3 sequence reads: CASSQEVRGNTGELFF. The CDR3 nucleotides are TGTGCCAGCAGCCAAGAAGTGAGGGGGAACACCGGGGAGCTGTTTTTT.

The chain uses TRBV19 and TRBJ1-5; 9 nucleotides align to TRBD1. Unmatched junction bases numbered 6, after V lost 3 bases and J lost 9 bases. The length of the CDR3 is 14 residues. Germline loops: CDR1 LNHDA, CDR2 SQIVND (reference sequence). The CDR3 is CASSIDRGSGPQHF. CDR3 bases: TGTGCCAGTAGTATTGACAGGGGGAGCGGGCCCCAGCATTTT. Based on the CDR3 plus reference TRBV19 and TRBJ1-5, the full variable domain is DGGITQSPKYLFRKEGQNVTLSCEQNLNHDAMYWYRQDPGQGLRLIYYSQIVNDFQKGDIAEGYSVSREKKESFPLTVTSAQKNPTAFYLCASSIDRGSGPQHFGDGTRLSIL.

CDR3 region: CASSPEGSGNTIYF. The CDR3 DNA reads as TGTGCCAGCTCACCTGAGGGCTCTGGAAACACCATATATTTT. The chain couples TRBV18 to TRBJ1-3; no clear D gene. CDR3 length: 14 amino acids. The V gene lost 3 bases and the J gene lost 0 bases, with 6 bases spanning the gap. Germline lookup yields CDR1 KGHSH and CDR2 LQKENI.

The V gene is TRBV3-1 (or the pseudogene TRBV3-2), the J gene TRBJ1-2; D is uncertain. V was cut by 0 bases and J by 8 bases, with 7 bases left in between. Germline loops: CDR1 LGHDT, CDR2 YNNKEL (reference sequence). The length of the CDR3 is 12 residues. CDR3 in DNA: TGTGCCAGCAGCCAAGACGCCGTCGGCTACACCTTC. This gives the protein CASSQDAVGYTF.

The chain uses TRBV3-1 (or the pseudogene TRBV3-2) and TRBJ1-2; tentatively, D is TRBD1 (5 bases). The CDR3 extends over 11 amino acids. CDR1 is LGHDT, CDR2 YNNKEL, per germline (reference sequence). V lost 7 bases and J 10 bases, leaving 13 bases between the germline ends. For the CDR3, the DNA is TGTGCCAGCATGGGGCAGGGTGCCTACACCTTC. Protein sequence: CASMGQGAYTF.

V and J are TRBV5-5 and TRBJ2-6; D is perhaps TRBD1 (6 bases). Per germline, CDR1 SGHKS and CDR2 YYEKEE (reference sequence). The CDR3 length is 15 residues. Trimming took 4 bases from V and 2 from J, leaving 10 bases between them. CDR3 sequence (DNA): TGTGCCAGCAGCCCAGGGGTCACTGGGGCCAACGTCCTGACTTTC. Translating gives CASSPGVTGANVLTF. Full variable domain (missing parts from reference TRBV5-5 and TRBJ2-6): DAGVTQSPTHLIKTRGQQVTLRCSPISGHKSVSWYQQVLGQGPQFIFQYYEKEERGRGNFPDRFSARQFPNYSSELNVNALLLGDSALYLCASSPGVTGANVLTFGAGSRLTVL.

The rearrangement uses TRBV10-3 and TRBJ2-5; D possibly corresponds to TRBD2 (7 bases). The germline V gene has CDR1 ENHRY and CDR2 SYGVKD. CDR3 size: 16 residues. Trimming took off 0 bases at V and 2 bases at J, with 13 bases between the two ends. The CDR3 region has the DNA TGTGCCATCAGTGAGTCGGGGGGGACACATCAAGAGACCCAGTACTTC. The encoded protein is CAISESGGTHQETQYF.

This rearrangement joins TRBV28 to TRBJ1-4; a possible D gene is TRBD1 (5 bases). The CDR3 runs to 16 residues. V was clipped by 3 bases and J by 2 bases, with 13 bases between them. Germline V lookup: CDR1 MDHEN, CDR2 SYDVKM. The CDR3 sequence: CASSFLNRGTNEKLFF. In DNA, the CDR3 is TGTGCCAGCAGTTTTTTAAATCGGGGCACTAATGAAAAACTGTTTTTT.

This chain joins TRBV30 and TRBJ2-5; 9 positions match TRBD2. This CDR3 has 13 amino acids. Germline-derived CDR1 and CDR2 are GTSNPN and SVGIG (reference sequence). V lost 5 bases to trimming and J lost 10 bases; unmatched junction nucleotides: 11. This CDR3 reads CAWEGTGGGVQYF. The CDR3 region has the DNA TGTGCCTGGGAAGGGACTGGCGGGGGGGTCCAGTACTTC.

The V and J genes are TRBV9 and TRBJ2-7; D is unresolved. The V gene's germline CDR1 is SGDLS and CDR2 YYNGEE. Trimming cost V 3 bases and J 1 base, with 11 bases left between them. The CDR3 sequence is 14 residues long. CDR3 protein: CASSAFDGSYEQYF. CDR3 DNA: TGTGCCAGCAGCGCGTTTGATGGTTCCTACGAGCAGTACTTC.

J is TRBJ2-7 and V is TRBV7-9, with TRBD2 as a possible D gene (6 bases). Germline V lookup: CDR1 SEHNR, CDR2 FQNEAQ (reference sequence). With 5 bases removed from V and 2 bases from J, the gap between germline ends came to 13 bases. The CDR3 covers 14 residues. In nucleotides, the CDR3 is TGTGCCAGCAGCGCGGTCGGAGGGGCCTACGAGCAGTACTTC. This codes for CASSAVGGAYEQYF.

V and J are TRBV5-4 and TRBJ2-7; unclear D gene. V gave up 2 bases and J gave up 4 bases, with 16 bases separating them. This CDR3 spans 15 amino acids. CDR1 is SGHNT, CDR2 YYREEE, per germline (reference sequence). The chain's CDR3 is CASSFFSGRQYEQYF. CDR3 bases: TGTGCCAGCAGCTTTTTCTCGGGTCGCCAATACGAGCAGTACTTC.

CDR3 sequence reads: CASSHFGRGGRAGELFF. CDR3 DNA: TGCGCCAGCAGCCACTTTGGACGTGGGGGTAGGGCCGGGGAGCTGTTTTTT. The rearrangement uses TRBV4-1 and TRBJ2-2, with D perhaps assigned TRBD1 or TRBD2 (5 bases each). Germline values: CDR1 MGHRA, CDR2 YSYEKL. Trimming left V 3 bases short and J 6 bases short, with 20 bases between. CDR3 length: 17 amino acids.

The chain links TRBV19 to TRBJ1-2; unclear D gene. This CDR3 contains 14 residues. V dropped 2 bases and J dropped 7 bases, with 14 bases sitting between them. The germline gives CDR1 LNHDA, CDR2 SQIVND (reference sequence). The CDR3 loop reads CASSIWSNEGGYTF. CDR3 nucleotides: TGTGCCAGTAGTATATGGTCGAATGAGGGTGGCTACACCTTC.

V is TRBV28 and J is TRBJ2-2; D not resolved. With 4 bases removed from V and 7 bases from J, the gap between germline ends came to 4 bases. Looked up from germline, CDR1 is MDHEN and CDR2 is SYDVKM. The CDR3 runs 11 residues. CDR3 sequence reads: CASSWDGELFF. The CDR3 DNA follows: TGTGCCAGCAGTTGGGACGGGGAGCTGTTTTTT.

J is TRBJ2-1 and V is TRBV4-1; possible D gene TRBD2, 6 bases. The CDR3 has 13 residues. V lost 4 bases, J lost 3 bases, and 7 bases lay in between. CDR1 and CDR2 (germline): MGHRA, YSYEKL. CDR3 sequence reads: CASSRGLYNEQFF. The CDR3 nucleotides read TGCGCCAGCAGCCGGGGACTCTACAATGAGCAGTTCTTC.

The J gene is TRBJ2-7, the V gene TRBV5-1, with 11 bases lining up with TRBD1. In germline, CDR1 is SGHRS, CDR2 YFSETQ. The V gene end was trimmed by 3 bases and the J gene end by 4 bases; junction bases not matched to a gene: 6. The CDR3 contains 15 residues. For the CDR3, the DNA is TGCGCCAGCAGCTACGGACAGGGGGCCCCGTACGAGCAGTACTTC. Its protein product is CASSYGQGAPYEQYF.

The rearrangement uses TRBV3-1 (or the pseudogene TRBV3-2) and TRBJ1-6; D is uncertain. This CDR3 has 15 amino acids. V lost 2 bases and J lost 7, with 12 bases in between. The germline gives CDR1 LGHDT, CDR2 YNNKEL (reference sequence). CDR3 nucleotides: TGTGCCAGCAGCCAACGGCAGACCCCCAATTCACCCCTCCACTTT. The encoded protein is CASSQRQTPNSPLHF.

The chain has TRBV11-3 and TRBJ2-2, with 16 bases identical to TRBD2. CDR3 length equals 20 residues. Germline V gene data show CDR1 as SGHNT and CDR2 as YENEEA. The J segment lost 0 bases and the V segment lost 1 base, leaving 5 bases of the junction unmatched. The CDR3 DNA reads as TGTGCCAGCAGCTTAGGAGCCGGGACTAGCGGGGGGGCGAACACCGGGGAGCTGTTTTTT. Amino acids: CASSLGAGTSGGANTGELFF. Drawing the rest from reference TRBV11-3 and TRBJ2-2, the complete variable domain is EAGVVQSPRYKIIEKKQPVAFWCNPISGHNTLYWYLQNLGQGPELLIRYENEEAVDDSQLPKDRFSAERLKGVDSTLKIQPAELGDSAVYLCASSLGAGTSGGANTGELFFGEGSRLTVL.

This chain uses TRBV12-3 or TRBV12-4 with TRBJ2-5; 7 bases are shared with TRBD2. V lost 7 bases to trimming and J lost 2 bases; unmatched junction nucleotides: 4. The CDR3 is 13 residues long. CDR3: CASNLSGQETQYF. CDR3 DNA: TGTGCCAGCAACCTTAGCGGGCAAGAGACCCAGTACTTC.